This record looks at one T cell receptor beta chain sequence and its context. The antigen is not known. These data come from a study of OX40 agonist ivuxolimab in advanced cancers. General observations from the study: Within 6 weeks, CD4+ and CD8+ blood T cells expanded clonally at 0.1 to 3.0 mg/kg.

Produced via immunoSEQ multiplex PCR; TCRdb's table is partial and in-frame only. The table includes 64,000 or so clones, 65% to 90% detected once. This CDR3 is 15 amino acids long. Between the trimmed V and J ends, which lost 3 bases and 0 bases, there was a span of 9 bases. Germline CDR1 reads SGHAT; CDR2 reads FQNNGV. The genes are TRBV11-2 and TRBJ2-1; D call uncertain. The input for sequencing was CD4+ or CD8+ T cells sorted from blood, taken in a trial of the OX40 agonist ivuxolimab. This receptor was taken from an adult with an advanced solid tumor such as melanoma, head and neck, liver or kidney cancer. The DNA of the CDR3 is TGTGCCAGCAGCTTTTCAGGATACTCCTACAATGAGCAGTTCTTC. Protein: CASSFSGYSYNEQFF.